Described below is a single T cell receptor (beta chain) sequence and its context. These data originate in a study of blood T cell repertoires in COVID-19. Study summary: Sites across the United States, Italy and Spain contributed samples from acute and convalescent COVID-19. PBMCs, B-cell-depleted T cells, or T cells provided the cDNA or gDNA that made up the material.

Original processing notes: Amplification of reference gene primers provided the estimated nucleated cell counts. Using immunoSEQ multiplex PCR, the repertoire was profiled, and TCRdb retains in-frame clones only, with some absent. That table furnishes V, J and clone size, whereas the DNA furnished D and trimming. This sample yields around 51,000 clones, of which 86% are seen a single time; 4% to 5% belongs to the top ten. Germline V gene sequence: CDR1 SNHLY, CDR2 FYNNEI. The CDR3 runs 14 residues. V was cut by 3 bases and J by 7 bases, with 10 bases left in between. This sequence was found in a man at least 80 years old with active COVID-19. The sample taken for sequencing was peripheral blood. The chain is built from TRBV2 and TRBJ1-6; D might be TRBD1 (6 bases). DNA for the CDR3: TGTGCCAGCAGTGAGGGGGCGGCCAATTCACCCCTCCACTTT. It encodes CASSEGAANSPLHF.